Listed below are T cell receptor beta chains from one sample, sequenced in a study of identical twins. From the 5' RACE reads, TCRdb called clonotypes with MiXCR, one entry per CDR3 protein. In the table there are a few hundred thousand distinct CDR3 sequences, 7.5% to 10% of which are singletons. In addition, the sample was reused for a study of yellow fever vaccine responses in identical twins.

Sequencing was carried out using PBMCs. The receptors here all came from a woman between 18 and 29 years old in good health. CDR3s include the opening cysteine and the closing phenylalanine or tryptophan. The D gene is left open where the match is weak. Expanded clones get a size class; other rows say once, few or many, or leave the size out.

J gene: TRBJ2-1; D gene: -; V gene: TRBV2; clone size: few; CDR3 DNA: TGTGCCAGCATTGGCGACAGAGACAATGAGCAGTTCTTC; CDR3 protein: CASIGDRDNEQFF
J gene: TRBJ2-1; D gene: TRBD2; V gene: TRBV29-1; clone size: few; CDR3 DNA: TGCAGCGTCGCCAGCGGGAGTCCTTACTATGAGCAGTTCTTC; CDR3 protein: CSVASGSPYYEQFF
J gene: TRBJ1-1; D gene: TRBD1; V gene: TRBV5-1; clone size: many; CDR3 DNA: TGCGCCAGCAATCCCGGACAGGTGGTGAACACTGAAGCTTTCTTT; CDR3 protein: CASNPGQVVNTEAFF
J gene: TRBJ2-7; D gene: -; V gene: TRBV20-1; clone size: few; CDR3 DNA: TGCAGTGCTAGAGTTCCGGGACGGATGACCTACGAGCAGTACTTC; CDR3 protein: CSARVPGRMTYEQYF
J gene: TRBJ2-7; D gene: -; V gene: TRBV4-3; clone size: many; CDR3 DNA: TGCGCCAGCAGCCAAGATCTCGGATACTACGAGCAGTACTTC; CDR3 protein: CASSQDLGYYEQYF
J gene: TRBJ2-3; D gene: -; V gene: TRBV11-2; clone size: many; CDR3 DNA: TGTGCCAGCAGCTTAGAGCTGGGGCGGGGGCGTTTCACAGATACGCAGTATTTT; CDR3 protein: CASSLELGRGRFTDTQYF
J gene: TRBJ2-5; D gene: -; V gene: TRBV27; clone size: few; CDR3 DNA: TGTGCCAGCAGCCCCACCCGGTCCCAAGAGACCCAGTACTTC; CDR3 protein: CASSPTRSQETQYF
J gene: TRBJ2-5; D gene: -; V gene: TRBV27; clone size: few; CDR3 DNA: TGTGCCAGCTCCCATCCGGGCGCCGTGGAGACCCAGTACTTC; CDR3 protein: CASSHPGAVETQYF
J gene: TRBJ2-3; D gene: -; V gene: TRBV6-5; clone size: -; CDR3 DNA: TGTGCCAGCAGTTACGGGGACCTCACAGATACGCAGTATTTT; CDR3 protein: CASSYGDLTDTQYF
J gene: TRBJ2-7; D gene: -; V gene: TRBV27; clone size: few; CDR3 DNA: TGTGCCAGCAGACAGGGTAACGAGCAGTACTTC; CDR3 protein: CASRQGNEQYF
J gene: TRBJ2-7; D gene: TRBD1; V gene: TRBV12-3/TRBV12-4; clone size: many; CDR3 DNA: TGTGCCAGCAGTATAAGACTGGACAGGGCCTCCTACGAGCAGTACTTC; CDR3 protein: CASSIRLDRASYEQYF
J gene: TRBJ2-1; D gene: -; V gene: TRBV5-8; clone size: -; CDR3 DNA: TGTGCCAGTTTCGGGAACAATGAGCAGTTCTTC; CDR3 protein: CASFGNNEQFF
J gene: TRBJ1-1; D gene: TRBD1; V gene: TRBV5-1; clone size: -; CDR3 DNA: TGCGCCAGCAGCTTGGATTTTCGGACAGGTGAAGCTTTCTTT; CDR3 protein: CASSLDFRTGEAFF
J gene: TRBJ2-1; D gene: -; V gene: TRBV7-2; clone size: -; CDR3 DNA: TGTGCCAGCAGCATAAATGGTTTTGGGGTAGCGGAGGAGTTCTTC; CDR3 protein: CASSINGFGVAEEFF
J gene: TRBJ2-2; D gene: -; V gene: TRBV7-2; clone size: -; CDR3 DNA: TGTGCCAGCAGCCCTACTCTATGGCTTGCCGGGGAGCTGTTTTTT; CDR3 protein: CASSPTLWLAGELFF
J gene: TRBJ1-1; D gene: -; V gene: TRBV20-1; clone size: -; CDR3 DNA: TGCAGTGCTAGACCGACAGTGAACACTGAAGCTTTCTTT; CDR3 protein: CSARPTVNTEAFF
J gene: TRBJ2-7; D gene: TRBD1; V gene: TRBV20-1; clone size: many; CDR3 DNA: TGCAGTGCTAGACCTCCTACCCGGGACAGCGACTACGAGCAGTACTTC; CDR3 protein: CSARPPTRDSDYEQYF
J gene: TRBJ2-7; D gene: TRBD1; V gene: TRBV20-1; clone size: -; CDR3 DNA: TGCAGTGCTAGATCGTTGGACAGGGGAATCTACGAGCAGTACTTC; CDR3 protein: CSARSLDRGIYEQYF
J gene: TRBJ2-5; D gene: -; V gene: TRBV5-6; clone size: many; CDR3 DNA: TGTGCCAGCAGTCTACCTCAAGAGACCCAGTACTTC; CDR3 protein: CASSLPQETQYF
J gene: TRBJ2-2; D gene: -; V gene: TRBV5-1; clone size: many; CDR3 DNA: TGCGCCAGCAGCGATCCCCAGGGGTCTTACACCGGGGAGCTGTTTTTT; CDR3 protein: CASSDPQGSYTGELFF
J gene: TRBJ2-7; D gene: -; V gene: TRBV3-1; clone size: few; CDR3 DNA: TGTGCCAGCAGCCAGCTCAGCTACGAGCAGTACTTC; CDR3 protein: CASSQLSYEQYF
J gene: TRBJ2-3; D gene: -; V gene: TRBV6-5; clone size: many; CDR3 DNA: TGTGCCAGCAGTTACGGGGAGGAGGGGGATACGCAGTATTTT; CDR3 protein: CASSYGEEGDTQYF
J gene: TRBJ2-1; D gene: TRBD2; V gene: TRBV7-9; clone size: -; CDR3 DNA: TGTGCCAGCAGCTTATCTTGGGACTACTCCTACAATGAGCAGTTCTTC; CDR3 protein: CASSLSWDYSYNEQFF
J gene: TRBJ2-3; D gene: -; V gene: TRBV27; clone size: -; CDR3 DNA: TGTGCCTCCAGCCGGGGGACCCCAGATACGCAGTATTTT; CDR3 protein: CASSRGTPDTQYF
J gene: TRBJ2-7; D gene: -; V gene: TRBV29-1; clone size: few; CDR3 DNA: TGCAGCGTTAGCGAGCGTGAGCAGTACTTC; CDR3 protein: CSVSEREQYF
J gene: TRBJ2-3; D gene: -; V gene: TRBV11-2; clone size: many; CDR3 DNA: TGTGCCAGCAGCTTAACTAGCTACACAGATACGCAGTATTTT; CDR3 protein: CASSLTSYTDTQYF